This TCR beta chain was profiled in a study of shared clonotypes between healthy human individuals (TCRdb year 2020). About the study as a whole: A couple of women and a few men aged 18 to 49 years were included in the cohort. For each donor, CD4 naive and CD4 memory were each run on three plates, CD8 naive on two plates, and CD8 memory on one plate. The study deeply sequenced blood TCR repertoires of about 5 healthy adults to estimate repertoire size and the extent of clonotype sharing between individuals. To increase sequencing depth and limit assay-specific biases, different laboratories used diverse techniques to prepare libraries and sequence TCR repertoires. Per donor, leukapheresis produced somewhere between about 0.94 and 9.5 billion PBMCs.

As for this clone: Its binding antigen is unknown. Base qualities are not at hand, and no much larger clone is one base apart.

The CDR3 holds 13 amino acids from the cysteine to the phenylalanine. Only the CDR3 part of the read is kept: 39 bases, read in frame from the first base. CDR1 and CDR2, per the germline V gene, are MDHEN and SYDVKM. Ends trimmed: V by 7 bases, J by 7 bases; bases unmatched to a gene: 9. For the CD8 naive samples, CD45RO-negative cells were positively selected for CCR7, yielding a CD45RA+CCR7+ population from which TemRA cells were excluded. Healthy HIV-negative adults with no recently reported acute infections or vaccinations were included as donors. Every donor was a Caucasian adult living in Nashville, Tennessee, USA. After blood collection by leukapheresis, PBMCs were isolated using Ficoll-Histopaque density gradient centrifugation and then cryopreserved in the vapor phase of liquid nitrogen. Purity and quantity of every magnetically sorted T cell population were checked by analytical flow cytometry. Genomic DNA was isolated from each sorted fraction and quantified by UV absorbance on a Nanodrop 2000c.

Using the deep immunoSEQ assay, TCR CDR3 regions were amplified from genomic DNA by multiplex PCR. Extracted genomic DNA from each cell subset was spread evenly across all wells of several immunoSEQ 96-well plates, with each plate serving as a replicate. For sorted subsets, approximately 210 ng genomic DNA, equal to 25,000 to 35,000 T cell genomes, was loaded into each replicate PCR. Purified libraries were quantified with a Qubit 3.0 fluorometer, sized on a Bioanalyzer 2100, and re-quantified with the KAPA Library Quantification kit. Each immunoSEQ 96-well plate was sequenced on its own single-read 150-cycle Illumina NextSeq 550 flow cell. The original pipeline was this. The immunoSEQ output contained only junctional sequences without quality scores, so filtering could not match that applied to full-length reads. Sequences were annotated with PyIR, a Python wrapper for IgBLAST v1.9, and V/J genes and CDR3 were assigned using IMGT germline references. Reads were filtered out if the reads had weak V/J assignments (E-value above 1e-6), no CDR3, stop codons, out-of-frame junctions, or ambiguous translated residues. A V3J clonotype was defined by an identical inferred V gene, J gene, and CDR3 amino acid sequence. The percentage overlap between two repertoires was calculated by dividing the number of shared unique clonotypes by the size of the smaller repertoire. Three approaches were used to assess repertoire richness: RTK rarefaction, the Chao1 estimator, and Recon v2.1 estimates of unobserved clonotypes. For all TCRbeta clonotypes obtained by the gDNA method from a few donors, generation probabilities were computed with OLGA. TCRdb stores this immuneACCESS table with in-frame sequences only. Part of the clones is absent; in the studies checked, under half of the shortfall reflects unresolved V genes, and no reason is known for the rest. For V, J and clone size, that table is used; D and trimming come from the DNA. Within this sample are approximately 2,200,000 clones, with 93% of them counted one time only. The ten largest clonotypes hold over 1.5% of the sample.

What the work shows at the level of the full study, not this receptor alone: When a few donors were compared, the shared fraction of clonotypes was around 4.6% for naive CD4, around 4% for naive CD8, 2.3% for memory CD4, and under 0.5% for memory CD8. Sampling was restricted to blood, and TCR repertoires in tissues likely differ from the TCR repertoires found in blood. Naive subsets generally had larger estimated clonotype richness than memory subsets. Incomplete sequencing was indicated by rarefaction of sorted-subset datasets, despite the large sequencing depth. Clonotypes shared by all four sorted-subset donors showed higher generation probabilities than non-shared clonotypes. The genetic and exposure-history diversity represented was limited by the small number of donors. Based on pairwise subsampling, the degree of clonotype sharing among donors was expected to be affected by sequencing depth.

The chain is assembled from TRBV28 and TRBJ1-1, with 7 junctional bases fitting TRBD1. The sample comprised naive CD8+ T cells from PBMCs. The sample's cell subset or site label is to be understood as: CD45RA+CCR7+. The sequence derives from a man aged 18 to 29 in good health. Some clones in this sample may be carry-over from other donors' samples. The CDR3 reads as follows: CASTSYRGDEAFF. Read as DNA, the sequence is TGTGCCAGCACCAGCTACAGGGGCGATGAAGCTTTCTTT.